The 21 T cell receptor beta chains below were found in one sample sequenced in a study of CD4 and CD8 cells across lung adenocarcinoma regions. Via MiXCR, TCRdb re-called the PCR reads, giving one row per CDR3 protein. Here the sample spans 8,200 or so distinct CDR3 sequences, 45% to 60% being singletons. The source material was CD8+ T cells from the center of a lung tumor. The receptors come from a female donor with lung adenocarcinoma. The CD4 and CD8 labels of this study may be unreliable.

Comments on this clonotype: One end of the junction fails to match germline, which may point to a read error. V usage is TRBV10-3 and J usage is TRBJ2-4; a weak D match, TRBD2 (6 bases). The CDR3 runs 14 residues. The germline CDR1 and CDR2 sequences are ENHRY and SYGVKD. CDR3 loop: CAGNGGRAQDIQYF. For the CDR3, the DNA is TGTGCCGGGAACGGGGGACGAGCCCAAGACATCCAGTACTTC.

The chain combines TRBV7-6 with TRBJ2-1, with a tentative D call TRBD2 (6 bases). The CDR3 totals 13 residues. V lost 8 bases, J lost 12 bases, and 20 bases lay in between. CDR1 and CDR2 from the germline V gene are SGHVS and FNYEAQ. In DNA, the CDR3 is TGTGCCAGCCTGCGGGACTGGCCCGATGCGCAGTTCTTC. This encodes CASLRDWPDAQFF.

V and J are TRBV7-7 and TRBJ2-4; D tentatively reads TRBD1 or TRBD2 (5 bases each). Per germline, CDR1 SSHAT and CDR2 FNYEAQ (reference sequence). This CDR3 comprises 15 residues. Trimming removed 8 bases from V and 13 bases from J, with 27 bases in between. The CDR3: CASGSGLGAKDTQYF. The CDR3 bases are TGTGCCAGCGGCTCGGGGCTTGGAGCCAAAGACACGCAGTACTTC.

This clonotype rates as large (0.1 to 1%). V and J are TRBV7-2 and TRBJ2-1, with D perhaps given as TRBD1 or TRBD2 (6 bases each). CDR1 and CDR2 (germline): SGHTA, FQGNSA. Trimming took 7 bases from V and 5 from J, leaving 15 bases between them. The CDR3 runs 14 residues. Here the CDR3 reads CASKLGGSNNEQFF. DNA for the CDR3: TGTGCCAGCAAACTCGGGGGCAGCAACAATGAGCAGTTCTTC.

The sample holds many counts of this clonotype. This chain connects TRBV28 to TRBJ2-7; D remains ambiguous. With 6 bases removed from V and 3 bases from J, the gap between germline ends came to 3 bases. CDR1 is MDHEN and CDR2 is SYDVKM in the germline V gene. The CDR3 length is 10 residues. This CDR3 is CASSHYEQYF. Here the CDR3 DNA reads TGTGCCAGCAGCCACTACGAGCAGTACTTC.

Concerning this clonotype itself: Likely a read error: the CDR3 ends without its conserved phenylalanine or tryptophan. The DNA is left out, because the CDR3 cannot be placed on it with certainty; the CDR3 is given as TCRdb lists it. J is TRBJ2-3 and V is TRBV7-2; TRBD1 is the table's D call, not checked against the DNA. The germline CDR1 and CDR2 sequences are SGHTA and FQGNSA. The CDR3 is 11 residues long, ends included. The CDR3 loop is CASDRAEARYL.

This clonotype was seen a handful of times. The rearrangement joins TRBV29-1 to TRBJ1-3, with unresolved D. The V gene lost 7 bases and the J gene lost 0 bases, with 7 bases spanning the gap. The CDR3 is made up of 12 amino acids. Germline CDR1 and CDR2: SQVTM and ANQGSEA. CDR3: CSAEFSGNTIYF. DNA of the CDR3: TGCAGCGCAGAATTCTCTGGAAACACCATATATTTT.

V and J are TRBV19 and TRBJ2-7, with D perhaps TRBD1 (6 bases). The CDR3 consists of 12 residues. Germline loops: CDR1 LNHDA, CDR2 SQIVND (reference sequence). Trimming pared 5 bases from V and 7 bases from J, leaving 12 bases between. CDR3 bases: TGTGCCAGTAGTCTCTCAGGGGCGGAGCAGTACTTC. It codes for CASSLSGAEQYF.

In its sample, this clonotype ranks as medium-sized. The CDR3 coding sequence is TGTGCCAGCAGCTTAGCGCTGGATTGGGGCCAGTACTTC. Its translation is CASSLALDWGQYF. This chain links TRBV7-2 with TRBJ2-1, with D hard to call. The J call is uncertain, as TRBJ2-5 better fits the DNA end. The length of the CDR3 is 13 residues. The germline gives CDR1 SGHTA, CDR2 FQGNSA.

This clonotype was observed a few times. The V call is TRBV27, the J call TRBJ1-2; no clear D. Trimming took off 8 bases at V and 2 bases at J, with 15 bases between the two ends. The CDR3 consists of 14 residues. Germline V gene lookup returns CDR1 MNHEY and CDR2 SMNVEV (reference sequence). Written as DNA, the CDR3 is TGTGCCAGCCGGGGAGCAGCCGAAAACTATGGCTACACCTTC. It specifies CASRGAAENYGYTF.

This clonotype rates as medium-sized (0.01 to 0.1%). J is TRBJ1-1 and V is TRBV6-5; D possibly corresponds to TRBD1 (6 bases). Germline values: CDR1 MNHEY, CDR2 SVGAGI. CDR3 size: 13 residues. Trimming removed 2 bases from V and 7 bases from J, with 11 bases in between. The CDR3 loop is CASSYRGQREAFF. The CDR3 region has the DNA TGTGCCAGCAGTTACCGAGGACAGCGTGAAGCTTTCTTT.

In its sample, this clonotype was seen once. Without the conserved terminal phenylalanine or tryptophan, this CDR3 likely stems from a read error. Because the CDR3's place on the DNA is in doubt, the DNA is left out and the CDR3 is given as listed by TCRdb. This chain links TRBV6-1 with TRBJ2-3; TRBD2, the table's D call, lacks a check against the DNA. The length of the CDR3 is 13 amino acids, counting both ends. CDR1 is MNHNS and CDR2 is SASEGT in the germline V gene. The CDR3 protein is CASTTGDAYAQCL.

As regards this clonotype: A junction end diverges from the germline sequence, so it may reflect a read error. This sequence joins TRBV28 and TRBJ2-5; TRBD1 agrees at 8 bases. This CDR3 has 15 residues. Germline-derived CDR1 and CDR2 are MDHEN and SYDVKM. The CDR3 is CARGPGGEGPETQYF. The DNA for the CDR3 is TGTGCCAGGGGTCCAGGGGGCGAAGGCCCAGAGACGCAGTACTTC.

Worth noting for this clonotype: The germline gene is not matched at one end of the junction; a read error may be the cause. This sequence joins TRBV19 and TRBJ2-4; 9 positions match TRBD2. CDR1 is LNHDA, CDR2 SQIVND, per germline (reference sequence). The CDR3 loop spans 15 amino acids. The CDR3 coding sequence is TGTGGCGCGGACGGGGGTAGCGGGGGCAAAAACACTCAGTACTTC. It codes for CGADGGSGGKNTQYF.

As to this clonotype: At one end, the junction sequence differs from germline, possibly due to a read error. This chain links TRBV7-2 with TRBJ2-5; possible D gene TRBD1, 6 bases. The CDR3 extends over 14 amino acids. Germline loops: CDR1 SGHTA, CDR2 FQGNSA. CDR3 amino acids: CASSLTGFVETQTF. CDR3 coding DNA: TGTGCCAGCAGCCTCACAGGGTTTGTAGAGACCCAGACTTTC.

The chain is built from TRBV7-6 and TRBJ2-4; a possible D gene is TRBD2 (6 bases). Trimming removed 8 bases from V and 12 bases from J, with 26 bases in between. Germline V gene lookup returns CDR1 SGHVS and CDR2 FNYEAQ. This CDR3 is 15 amino acids long. DNA for the CDR3: TGTGCCAGCGGCAAGGCGTGGGAGGCCCAAGACACTCAGTACTTC. Its protein product is CASGKAWEAQDTQYF.

Note on this clonotype: One end of the junction does not line up with germline, which may come from a read error. The chain employs TRBV6-1 and TRBJ2-5, with TRBD2 matching 9 bases. The germline gives CDR1 MNHNS, CDR2 SASEGT. The CDR3 is 15 residues long. The DNA of the CDR3 is TGTGCCAGCAGTGAAGCGGCGGGGGGGGTAGAGACGCAGTACTTC. This translates into CASSEAAGGVETQYF.

Regarding this clonotype: The germline gene is not matched at one end of the junction; a read error may be the cause. This chain uses TRBV6-1 with TRBJ2-2, with D tentatively TRBD1 or TRBD2 (5 bases each). The germline gives CDR1 MNHNS, CDR2 SASEGT. The CDR3 consists of 14 residues. Written as DNA, the CDR3 is TGTGCCAGCAGTGATTCGCGATATGCCGGGGCGCAGTTTTTC. It yields the protein CASSDSRYAGAQFF.

The chain carries TRBV6-1 and TRBJ2-1, with 12 bases aligning to TRBD2. Gene TRBJ2-7 matches the end of the DNA better, so the J call may be wrong. Germline assignment: CDR1 MNHNS and CDR2 SASEGT. This CDR3 comprises 15 residues. CDR3 loop: CASSEETSGGYEQYF. CDR3 nucleotides: TGTGCCAGCAGTGAGGAGACTAGCGGGGGCTACGAGCAGTACTTC.

This clonotype was seen many times. The chain uses TRBV7-2 and TRBJ2-5; 7 positions match TRBD2. The CDR3 covers 15 residues. From germline, CDR1 is SGHTA and CDR2 FQGNSA. V dropped 2 bases and J dropped 11; count of bases not matched to a gene: 14. CDR3 protein: CASSLSGTPGGEQYF. As DNA, the CDR3 is TGTGCCAGCAGCTTAAGCGGGACCCCTGGGGGGGAGCAGTACTTC. Full variable domain (remainder filled in from reference TRBV7-2 and TRBJ2-5): GAGVSQSPSNKVTEKGKDVELRCDPISGHTALYWYRQSLGQGLEFLIYFQGNSAPDKSGLPSDRFSAERTGGSVSTLTIQRTQQEDSAVYLCASSLSGTPGGEQYFGPGTRLLVL.

This clonotype turned up a few times. V is TRBV18 and J is TRBJ1-4, with TRBD1 matching over 7 bases. The germline V gene has CDR1 KGHSH and CDR2 LQKENI. CDR3 length: 14 amino acids. The J segment lost 5 bases and the V segment lost 6 bases, leaving 6 bases of the junction unmatched. CDR3 residues: CASSTGQLNEKLFF. The CDR3 DNA reads as TGTGCCAGCTCGACGGGACAGCTGAATGAAAAACTGTTTTTT. Looking up the rest from reference TRBV18 and TRBJ1-4 gives the full variable domain: NAGVMQNPRHLVRRRGQEARLRCSPMKGHSHVYWYRQLPEEGLKFMVYLQKENIIDESGMPKERFSAEFPKEGPSILRIQQVVRGDSAAYFCASSTGQLNEKLFFGSGTQLSVL.